These 19 T cell receptor beta chains were sequenced from one sample in a study of PD-1 blockade in classical Hodgkin lymphoma. Profiled with immunoSEQ multiplex PCR; TCRdb holds only in-frame clones, not every one. The table lists under 75,000 clones, more than 75% of them singletons. Every patient experienced relapse after autologous stem cell transplantation, and brentuximab vedotin exposure varied. The source was peripheral blood mononuclear cells (PBMCs), collected before the second cycle of nivolumab. Source of these receptors: a human donor with classical Hodgkin lymphoma.

This chain joins TRBV19 and TRBJ2-7; 11 bases fit TRBD1. CDR3 length: 14 residues. Trimming cost V 6 bases and J 7 bases; bases outside gene matches: 8. Germline CDR1 reads LNHDA; CDR2 reads SQIVND (reference sequence). CDR3 DNA: TGTGCCAGTAGGCCCGGGACAGGGGGTAAAGAGCAGTACTTC. Translation: CASRPGTGGKEQYF.

The chain recombines TRBV27 with TRBJ2-7; D is unresolved. V lost 5 bases and J 4 bases, leaving 9 bases between the germline ends. Germline loops: CDR1 MNHEY, CDR2 SMNVEV (reference sequence). The CDR3 totals 12 residues. The CDR3 loop is CASSGLGYEQYF. In DNA, the CDR3 is TGTGCCAGCAGTGGCCTGGGTTACGAGCAGTACTTC.

The rearrangement joins TRBV14 to TRBJ2-1; D uncertain. Germline CDR1 and CDR2: SGHDN and FVKESK. Trimming stripped 4 bases from V and 8 bases from J, with 15 bases between. CDR3 length equals 14 residues. The CDR3 is CASSPPLRAHEQFF. In nucleotides, the CDR3 is TGTGCCAGCAGCCCCCCGCTTCGGGCCCATGAGCAGTTCTTC.

This clone was seen more than once but under ten times. The V gene is TRBV5-1, the J gene TRBJ2-7; no clear D gene. Trimming pared 5 bases from V and 2 bases from J, leaving 14 bases between. CDR1 and CDR2 from the germline V gene are SGHRS and YFSETQ. The CDR3 length is 14 residues. The CDR3 is CASSEDGSPYEQYF. CDR3 nucleotides: TGCGCCAGCAGTGAGGACGGATCCCCCTACGAGCAGTACTTC.

With respect to this clone: The identical CDR3 is also encoded by other nucleotide sequences in the sample. The J gene is TRBJ1-4, the V gene TRBV5-1, with D perhaps matching TRBD1 (5 bases). Germline V gene lookup returns CDR1 SGHRS and CDR2 YFSETQ. The CDR3 length is 15 residues. Trimming took off 0 bases at V and 5 bases at J, with 11 bases between the two ends. Here the CDR3 reads CASSLAPGLNEKLFF. The CDR3 bases are TGCGCCAGCAGCTTGGCGCCGGGACTAAATGAAAAACTGTTTTTT.

This chain links TRBV7-9 with TRBJ2-2, with 7 bases fitting TRBD2. The germline gives CDR1 SEHNR, CDR2 FQNEAQ (reference sequence). The CDR3 has 15 amino acids. J lost 0 bases, V lost 7 bases, and 5 bases had no gene match. DNA for the CDR3: TGTGCCAGCAAGACTAGCTTCGCGAACACCGGGGAGCTGTTTTTT. It is translated as CASKTSFANTGELFF.

The V and J genes are TRBV9 and TRBJ1-4, with 8 nucleotides matching TRBD1. Germline CDR1 SGDLS, CDR2 YYNGEE. Germline trimming cut 3 bases from V and 5 bases from J; bases unmatched to any gene: 9. CDR3 length: 16 residues. CDR3 DNA sequence: TGTGCCAGCAGCGGATCCGGACAGGGAAGAAATGAAAAACTGTTTTTT. It translates to CASSGSGQGRNEKLFF. The full variable domain, in which reference TRBV9 and TRBJ1-4 provide the parts outside the CDR3, is DSGVTQTPKHLITATGQRVTLRCSPRSGDLSVYWYQQSLDQGLQFLIQYYNGEERAKGNILERFSAQQFPDLHSELNLSSLELGDSALYFCASSGSGQGRNEKLFFGSGTQLSVL.

The V call is TRBV6-1, the J call TRBJ2-3; D is unclear. V lost 6 bases and J lost 10, with 20 bases in between. Germline CDR1 and CDR2: MNHNS and SASEGT. The CDR3 has 14 residues. This chain's CDR3 is CASSPALGVFAQYF. CDR3 bases: TGTGCCAGCAGCCCCGCTTTAGGTGTGTTCGCGCAGTATTTT.

The chain links TRBV11-2 to TRBJ1-2; D is perhaps TRBD1 (5 bases). This CDR3 is built from 11 residues. Trimming removed 5 bases at V and 5 bases at J, with 6 bases between. CDR1 is SGHAT, CDR2 FQNNGV, per germline. The CDR3: CASSAGYGYTF. The CDR3 coding sequence is TGTGCCAGCAGCGCAGGGTATGGCTACACCTTC.

This clone was observed a single time. This chain connects TRBV5-6 to TRBJ2-5; TRBD1 aligns across 7 bases. The CDR3 is 14 residues long. J was trimmed by 0 bases and V by 7 bases; bases with no gene match: 6. Germline V gives CDR1 SGHDT, CDR2 YYEEEE. The CDR3 protein is CASLSDRYQETQYF. DNA of the CDR3: TGTGCCAGCTTATCGGACAGGTACCAAGAGACCCAGTACTTC.

The CDR3 loop reads CASSTPGLLLSGNTIYF. The CDR3 nucleotides are TGTGCCAGTAGTACCCCCGGCCTACTCCTTTCTGGAAACACCATATATTTT. The V gene is TRBV19, the J gene TRBJ1-3, with D hard to call. From germline, CDR1 is LNHDA and CDR2 SQIVND (reference sequence). The CDR3 runs 17 residues. The V and J ends lost 4 bases and 1 base respectively, with 17 bases between them.

V and J are TRBV6-5 and TRBJ1-4; possible D gene TRBD1, 5 bases. The germline V and J ends were trimmed by 5 bases and 2 bases, with 12 bases remaining between them. The CDR3 is made up of 15 amino acids. Germline lookup yields CDR1 MNHEY and CDR2 SVGAGI. In nucleotides, the CDR3 is TGTGCCAGCAGTATGCAGGGATCCACTAATGAAAAACTGTTTTTT. It translates to CASSMQGSTNEKLFF.

This clone was counted once. The chain has TRBV7-8 and TRBJ1-1; D may be TRBD1 (5 bases). Trimming pared 5 bases from V and 9 bases from J, leaving 28 bases between. Germline CDR1 SGHVS, CDR2 FQNEAQ. This CDR3 has 17 amino acids. This chain's CDR3 is CASSRKYPNPAGLKAFF. CDR3 nucleotide sequence: TGTGCCAGCAGCAGAAAGTACCCGAATCCTGCGGGACTAAAAGCTTTCTTT.

This chain connects TRBV7-9 to TRBJ2-7; D possibly corresponds to TRBD2 (6 bases). Germline CDR1 reads SEHNR; CDR2 reads FQNEAQ (reference sequence). V was cut by 7 bases and J by 2 bases, with 18 bases left in between. CDR3 size: 15 residues. CDR3 protein: CASTKGGGFPYEQYF. The DNA for the CDR3 is TGTGCCAGCACCAAAGGAGGAGGGTTCCCCTACGAGCAGTACTTC.

The J gene is TRBJ2-2, the V gene TRBV5-1; D uncertain. Germline V gene data show CDR1 as SGHRS and CDR2 as YFSETQ. The CDR3 runs 15 residues. V shed 4 bases and J shed 1 base, with 11 bases lying between them. For the CDR3, the DNA is TGCGCCAGCAGCACTCAACAGAAGAACACCGGGGAGCTGTTTTTT. Translation gives CASSTQQKNTGELFF. Supplemented by reference TRBV5-1 and TRBJ2-2, the full variable domain reads KAGVTQTPRYLIKTRGQQVTLSCSPISGHRSVSWYQQTPGQGLQFLFEYFSETQRNKGNFPGRFSGRQFSNSRSEMNVSTLELGDSALYLCASSTQQKNTGELFFGEGSRLTVL.

The chain has TRBV28 and TRBJ2-1; 9 bases are a match to TRBD2. Germline assignment: CDR1 MDHEN and CDR2 SYDVKM. V was clipped by 5 bases and J by 9 bases; unmatched bases: 8. The CDR3 spans 14 residues. This chain's CDR3 is CASSLTGTSIEQFF. In DNA form, the CDR3 reads TGTGCCAGCAGTCTTACCGGGACTAGCATTGAGCAGTTCTTC.

The V gene is TRBV6-1, the J gene TRBJ2-7, with 7 positions matching TRBD1. The V gene end was trimmed by 0 bases and the J gene end by 4 bases; junction bases not matched to a gene: 3. This CDR3 region has 14 residues. CDR1 is MNHNS and CDR2 is SASEGT in the germline V gene. The CDR3 loop is CASSEAGTEYEQYF. The CDR3 DNA follows: TGTGCCAGCAGTGAAGCCGGGACAGAGTACGAGCAGTACTTC.

The CDR3 DNA sequence: TGTGCCAGCAGCAAGGGGGTCCTCTTCCAAGAGACCCAGTACTTC. This gives the protein CASSKGVLFQETQYF. V is TRBV9 and J is TRBJ2-5, with D perhaps TRBD1 (6 bases). The V gene's germline CDR1 is SGDLS and CDR2 YYNGEE. Trimming took off 4 bases at V and 1 base at J, with 14 bases between the two ends. The CDR3 totals 15 residues.

The chain joins TRBV28 to TRBJ1-1, with D possibly matching TRBD1 (5 bases). V gave up 8 bases and J gave up 1 base, with 17 bases separating them. Germline V gene lookup returns CDR1 MDHEN and CDR2 SYDVKM. CDR3 length: 15 amino acids. CDR3 DNA: TGTGCCAGCGTGGGCGGGGGTAGGGGGAACACTGAAGCTTTCTTT. Translation: CASVGGGRGNTEAFF. The full variable domain, its missing parts supplied by reference TRBV28 and TRBJ1-1, is DVKVTQSSRYLVKRTGEKVFLECVQDMDHENMFWYRQDPGLGLRLIYFSYDVKMKEKGDIPEGYSVSREKKERFSLILESASTNQTSMYLCASVGGGRGNTEAFFGQGTRLTVV.